This passage covers 27 T cell receptor beta chains from one sample sequenced in a study of shared clonotypes between healthy human individuals (dated by TCRdb to 2020 to 2022). Libraries were built with the immunoSEQ multiplex PCR assay. Imported from immuneACCESS, the table was reduced by TCRdb to in-frame sequences with V and J called. These copies leave out some clones; in studies compared against another copy, an unresolved V gene accounts for under half, and the cause of the remainder is not known. For this sample the table gives roughly 480,000 clones, of which around 79% were detected only once. The ten largest clonotypes hold approximately 12% of the sample. Sequencing input: PBMCs. These receptors were collected from a woman in her thirties or forties in good health. Some clones in this sample may be carry-over from other donors' samples.

The chain uses TRBV29-1 and TRBJ2-5; TRBD2 matches 7 bases. The J call may be faulty, since TRBJ2-7 better matches the DNA end. From germline, CDR1 is SQVTM and CDR2 ANQGSEA. The CDR3 is made up of 14 amino acids. The CDR3 nucleotides read TGCAGCGTTGTTGGTAGCGGGCGTACCTACGAGCAGTACTTC. Translating it yields CSVVGSGRTYEQYF.

This chain links TRBV5-4 with TRBJ2-7, with 9 bases lining up with TRBD2. Per the germline V gene, CDR1 is SGHNT and CDR2 is YYREEE (reference sequence). V lost 4 bases and J lost 1; bases outside the gene matches: 6. The CDR3 contains 15 residues. CDR3 coding DNA: TGTGCCAGCAGCCAAGGACTAGCGAATTCCTACGAGCAGTACTTC. Its protein product is CASSQGLANSYEQYF.

This chain links TRBV10-3 with TRBJ2-1, with TRBD2 identical over 14 bases. Trimming removed 6 bases from V and 6 bases from J; junction bases left unmatched: 10. Looked up from germline, CDR1 is ENHRY and CDR2 is SYGVKD. The CDR3 extends over 17 amino acids. The CDR3: CAIRGTSGRGAFNEQFF. The CDR3 DNA reads TGTGCCATCAGAGGGACTAGCGGGAGAGGGGCCTTCAATGAGCAGTTCTTC.

Turning to this clone: In the same sample, other DNA sequences code for this CDR3. The V call is TRBV2, the J call TRBJ2-7; D possibly corresponds to TRBD1 (5 bases). The CDR3 sequence is 12 residues long. V lost 2 bases and J 4 bases, leaving 6 bases between the germline ends. CDR1 is SNHLY, CDR2 FYNNEI, per germline. The CDR3 reads CASSESGYEQYF. In DNA, the CDR3 is TGTGCCAGCAGTGAATCAGGGTACGAGCAGTACTTC.

The chain carries TRBV7-9 and TRBJ2-6; 7 bases are a match to TRBD1. V shed 2 bases and J 4 bases; nucleotides not matched to a gene: 8. CDR1 and CDR2 from the germline V gene are SEHNR and FQNEAQ (reference sequence). The CDR3 consists of 17 residues. CDR3 DNA: TGTGCCAGCAGCTTACCAGAAAGGACAGGCGGGGCCAACGTCCTGACTTTC. Translated: CASSLPERTGGANVLTF.

The V call is TRBV9, the J call TRBJ2-7; D possibly uses TRBD1 or TRBD2 (7 bases each). V was trimmed by 4 bases and J by 2 bases, leaving 13 bases between them. The CDR3 has 14 amino acids. Germline lookup yields CDR1 SGDLS and CDR2 YYNGEE. Here the CDR3 reads CASSRGGGAYEQYF. The CDR3 DNA follows: TGTGCCAGCAGCCGGGGAGGGGGCGCCTACGAGCAGTACTTC.

This chain links TRBV9 with TRBJ2-7; 8 bases are a match to TRBD1. Germline CDR1 reads SGDLS; CDR2 reads YYNGEE. J lost 2 bases, V lost 0 bases, and 4 bases had no gene match. The CDR3 consists of 15 residues. CDR3 in amino acids: CASSVEPGQAYEQYF. CDR3 coding DNA: TGTGCCAGCAGCGTAGAACCGGGACAGGCCTACGAGCAGTACTTC.

This rearrangement joins TRBV9 to TRBJ2-7; TRBD1 matches at 8 bases. From germline, CDR1 is SGDLS and CDR2 YYNGEE. This CDR3 is 15 amino acids long. J gave up 3 bases and V 4 bases, and 9 bases lay outside the gene matches. CDR3 sequence (DNA): TGTGCCAGCAGCAGGCGGACAGGGTTTAACTACGAGCAGTACTTC. It encodes CASSRRTGFNYEQYF.

The gene calls are TRBV28 and TRBJ1-5; unclear D gene. The CDR3 totals 15 residues. CDR1 and CDR2 (germline): MDHEN, SYDVKM. The V end lost 6 bases, the J end lost 2 bases, and 14 bases lay between the germline ends. As DNA, the CDR3 is TGTGCCAGCAGGGACCCCTCTGGGGGCAATCAGCCCCAGCATTTT. Protein: CASRDPSGGNQPQHF.

Remarks on this clone: Other DNA sequences from this sample encode an identical CDR3 as well. This chain connects TRBV5-1 to TRBJ2-3; D possibly matches TRBD1 or TRBD2 (5 bases each). V lost 0 bases and J 1 base, leaving 6 bases between the germline ends. The germline gives CDR1 SGHRS, CDR2 YFSETQ. This CDR3 has 14 amino acids. CDR3 protein: CASSLAGRTDTQYF. The CDR3 DNA reads as TGCGCCAGCAGCTTGGCGGGGCGCACAGATACGCAGTATTTT.

This chain uses TRBV7-6 with TRBJ2-5; perhaps TRBD2 as D (5 bases). The better agreement between TRBJ2-7 and the DNA end casts doubt on the J call. Germline V gene data show CDR1 as SGHVS and CDR2 as FNYEAQ. This CDR3 comprises 13 residues. CDR3: CASSLQEDYEQYF. CDR3 in DNA: TGTGCCAGCAGCTTACAGGAGGACTACGAGCAGTACTTC.

The CDR3, as DNA: TGTGCCAGCAGCTTAGGAGACAGAGAGCTGCCGAACACTGAAGCTTTCTTT. Its translation: CASSLGDRELPNTEAFF. The J gene is TRBJ1-1, the V gene TRBV7-6; D perhaps matches TRBD1 (5 bases). The CDR3 covers 17 residues. The germline V gene encodes CDR1 SGHVS and CDR2 FNYEAQ. V was cut by 1 base and J by 1 base, with 16 bases left in between.

V gene TRBV10-3 combines with J gene TRBJ2-5, with TRBD1 matching over 7 bases. J was trimmed by 3 bases and V by 2 bases; bases with no gene match: 0. This CDR3 contains 13 residues. Germline V CDR1 and CDR2: ENHRY, SYGVKD. The CDR3 DNA is TGTGCCATCAGTGAGGGGACAGAAGAGACCCAGTACTTC. Translating it yields CAISEGTEETQYF.

CDR3 region: CASSSLAGGHPDTDTQYF. CDR3 nucleotides: TGTGCCAGCAGCTCCCTAGCGGGAGGCCACCCTGACACAGATACGCAGTATTTT. The chain couples TRBV7-3 to TRBJ2-3; TRBD2 matches at 11 bases. J lost 2 bases, V lost 4 bases, and 11 bases had no gene match. CDR1 is SGHTA and CDR2 is FQGTGA in the germline V gene. This CDR3 comprises 18 residues.

The chain has TRBV28 and TRBJ2-3; a possible D gene is TRBD1 (6 bases). This CDR3 region has 14 residues. The V and J ends lost 3 bases and 2 bases respectively, with 9 bases between them. Germline CDR1 reads MDHEN; CDR2 reads SYDVKM. Here the CDR3 DNA reads TGTGCCAGCAGTTTGCAGGGGTTCACAGATACGCAGTATTTT. Amino acid sequence: CASSLQGFTDTQYF.

V usage is TRBV28 and J usage is TRBJ1-1; D may be TRBD1 (5 bases). Trimming left V 2 bases short and J 3 bases short, with 16 bases between. CDR3 length: 16 amino acids. Germline V gives CDR1 MDHEN, CDR2 SYDVKM. The CDR3 sequence: CASSLQYGAGDTEAFF. The DNA of the CDR3 is TGTGCCAGCAGTTTACAGTACGGGGCCGGGGACACTGAAGCTTTCTTT. Using reference TRBV28 and TRBJ1-1 for the parts outside the CDR3, the full variable domain is DVKVTQSSRYLVKRTGEKVFLECVQDMDHENMFWYRQDPGLGLRLIYFSYDVKMKEKGDIPEGYSVSREKKERFSLILESASTNQTSMYLCASSLQYGAGDTEAFFGQGTRLTVV.

This chain uses TRBV7-9 with TRBJ2-7; maybe TRBD2 (6 bases). V lost 4 bases to trimming and J lost 1 base, with 14 bases between them. The CDR3 length is 15 residues. Germline values: CDR1 SEHNR, CDR2 FQNEAQ (reference sequence). In nucleotides, the CDR3 is TGTGCCAGCAGCTCCGCCGGGACTCGGTCCTACGAGCAGTACTTC. It specifies CASSSAGTRSYEQYF.

The CDR3, as DNA: TGTGCCAGCTCACCAACCCAGGGGAGCTCCTACGAGCAGTACTTC. This gives the protein CASSPTQGSSYEQYF. The chain combines TRBV18 with TRBJ2-7; TRBD1 might be the D (6 bases). The germline V gene encodes CDR1 KGHSH and CDR2 LQKENI. V lost 2 bases to trimming and J lost 0 bases, with 11 bases between them. This CDR3 has 15 amino acids.

The chain recombines TRBV25-1 with TRBJ2-6, with D uncertain. Germline V gives CDR1 MGHDK, CDR2 SYGVNS. V shed 10 bases and J shed 1 base, with 8 bases lying between them. CDR3 length: 13 amino acids. The DNA for the CDR3 is TGTGCCACCCTCGCTTCTGGGGCCAACGTCCTGACTTTC. Translating gives CATLASGANVLTF.

The rearrangement joins TRBV5-8 to TRBJ2-7; 7 bases line up with TRBD2. The V gene's germline CDR1 is SGHTS and CDR2 YDEGEE. The CDR3 is 16 residues long. V was pared by 0 bases and J by 2 bases, with 8 bases of the junction left unmatched. CDR3 in DNA: TGTGCCAGCAGCTTGGTAAGGCTAGCGGAGCCCTACGAGCAGTACTTC. Its translation: CASSLVRLAEPYEQYF.

The chain uses TRBV5-1 and TRBJ2-5, with D maybe TRBD2 (6 bases). The CDR3 spans 14 residues. V lost 4 bases and J 9 bases, leaving 19 bases between the germline ends. Per germline, CDR1 SGHRS and CDR2 YFSETQ. Written as DNA, the CDR3 is TGCGCCAGCAGCCCCGGACTAAGGGGTGAGGCCCAGTACTTC. Encoded protein: CASSPGLRGEAQYF. The full variable domain, rest sourced from reference TRBV5-1 and TRBJ2-5, is KAGVTQTPRYLIKTRGQQVTLSCSPISGHRSVSWYQQTPGQGLQFLFEYFSETQRNKGNFPGRFSGRQFSNSRSEMNVSTLELGDSALYLCASSPGLRGEAQYFGPGTRLLVL.

This chain joins TRBV6-5 and TRBJ1-1, with D perhaps matching TRBD1 (5 bases). Germline V lookup: CDR1 MNHEY, CDR2 SVGAGI. Trimming removed 0 bases from V and 6 bases from J, with 14 bases in between. The CDR3 consists of 15 residues. CDR3 sequence (DNA): TGTGCCAGCAGTTACTCGAACGGGGGTCTTGCTGAAGCTTTCTTT. It specifies CASSYSNGGLAEAFF.

The V call is TRBV18, the J call TRBJ1-5; the D is unclear. The CDR3 has 16 residues. Germline-derived CDR1 and CDR2 are KGHSH and LQKENI. V lost 2 bases, J lost 0 bases, and 11 bases lay in between. This CDR3 is CASSPSTRYSNQPQHF. In DNA form, the CDR3 reads TGTGCCAGCTCACCATCAACAAGATATAGCAATCAGCCCCAGCATTTT. Looking up the rest from reference TRBV18 and TRBJ1-5 gives the full variable domain: NAGVMQNPRHLVRRRGQEARLRCSPMKGHSHVYWYRQLPEEGLKFMVYLQKENIIDESGMPKERFSAEFPKEGPSILRIQQVVRGDSAAYFCASSPSTRYSNQPQHFGDGTRLSIL.

The V gene is TRBV7-2, the J gene TRBJ2-1; D gene ambiguous. Per the germline V gene, CDR1 is SGHTA and CDR2 is FQGNSA. The ends were cut back, 5 bases at V and 9 bases at J, with 11 bases in the middle. The CDR3 has 12 residues. CDR3 loop: CASSLLLGEQFF. In DNA form, the CDR3 reads TGTGCCAGCAGCCTCCTCCTGGGTGAGCAGTTCTTC.

Points on this clone: This may arise from a read error, as a much more abundant clone is one base away. V gene TRBV11-2 combines with J gene TRBJ1-4; D remains unclear. The germline V gene has CDR1 SGHAT and CDR2 FQNNGV. CDR3 length: 11 residues. The germline V and J ends were trimmed by 6 bases and 4 bases, with 3 bases remaining between them. CDR3 DNA sequence: TGTGCCAGCAGATTTAATGAAAAACTGTTTTTT. It yields the protein CASRFNEKLFF.

The rearrangement links TRBV5-1 to TRBJ2-7, with D perhaps TRBD1 or TRBD2 (5 bases each). Per the germline V gene, CDR1 is SGHRS and CDR2 is YFSETQ. V lost 4 bases and J lost 2, with 10 bases in between. The CDR3 has 13 amino acids. In DNA form, the CDR3 reads TGCGCCAGCAGCGGGACGGTAACCTACGAGCAGTACTTC. Amino acid sequence: CASSGTVTYEQYF.

The gene calls are TRBV14 and TRBJ2-1, with 9 nucleotides matching TRBD2. V was clipped by 0 bases and J by 6 bases; unmatched bases: 3. The CDR3 runs 15 residues. CDR1 SGHDN and CDR2 FVKESK come from the germline V gene. CDR3 nucleotide sequence: TGTGCCAGCAGCCAAGAGGGACTAGCTCTCAATGAGCAGTTCTTC. It translates to CASSQEGLALNEQFF. The whole variable domain, remainder taken from reference TRBV14 and TRBJ2-1, is EAGVTQFPSHSVIEKGQTVTLRCDPISGHDNLYWYRRVMGKEIKFLLHFVKESKQDESGMPNNRFLAERTGGTYSTLKVQPAELEDSGVYFCASSQEGLALNEQFFGPGTRLTVL.